This T cell receptor (beta chain) was captured by sequencing in a study of blood T cell repertoires in COVID-19. Study details: PBMCs, B-cell-depleted T cells, or T cells provided the cDNA or gDNA that made up the material.

The V gene lost 0 bases and the J gene lost 7 bases, with 13 bases spanning the gap. The CDR3 has 14 residues. From germline, CDR1 is SGHRS and CDR2 YFSETQ. Using immunoSEQ multiplex PCR, the repertoire was profiled, and TCRdb retains in-frame clones only, with some absent. The sample carries 350,000 to 500,000 clones, 70% to 90% recorded once. Enrollees, about 18 to 89 years old, lived in about two dozen US areas. Allocation to cohorts depended on clinical history reported by the participants. The chain couples TRBV5-1 to TRBJ1-2; D is possibly TRBD1 (6 bases). The sequenced material came from PBMCs or T cells enriched from blood (not recorded which). This sequence was found in a woman aged 18-29 years who had been exposed to COVID-19. As DNA, the CDR3 is TGCGCCAGCAGCTTGGACAGGGTTGATCGTGGCTACACCTTC. Encoded protein: CASSLDRVDRGYTF.